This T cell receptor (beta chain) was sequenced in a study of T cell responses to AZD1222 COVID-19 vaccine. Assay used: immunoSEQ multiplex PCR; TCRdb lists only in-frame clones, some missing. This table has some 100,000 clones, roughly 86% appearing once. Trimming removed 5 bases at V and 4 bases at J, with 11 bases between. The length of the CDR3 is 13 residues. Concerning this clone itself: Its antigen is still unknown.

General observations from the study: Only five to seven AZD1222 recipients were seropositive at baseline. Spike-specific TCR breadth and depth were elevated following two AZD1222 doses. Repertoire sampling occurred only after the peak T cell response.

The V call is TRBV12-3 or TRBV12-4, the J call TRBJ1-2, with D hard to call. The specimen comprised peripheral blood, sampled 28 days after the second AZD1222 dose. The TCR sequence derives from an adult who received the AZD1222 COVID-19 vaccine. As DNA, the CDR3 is TGTGCCAGCAGTCCGTCGCGCGCCTATGGCTACACCTTC. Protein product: CASSPSRAYGYTF.